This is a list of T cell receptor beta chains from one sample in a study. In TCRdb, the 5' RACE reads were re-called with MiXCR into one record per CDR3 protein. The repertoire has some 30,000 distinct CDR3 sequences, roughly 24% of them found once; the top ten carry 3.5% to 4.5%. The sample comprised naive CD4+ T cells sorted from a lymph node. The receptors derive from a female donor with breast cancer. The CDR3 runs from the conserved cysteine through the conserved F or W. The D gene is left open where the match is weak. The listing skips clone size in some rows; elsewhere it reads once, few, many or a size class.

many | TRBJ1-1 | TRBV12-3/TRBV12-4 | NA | TGTGCCAGCAGTTTGGATGCGGGCACTGAAGCTTTCTTT | CASSLDAGTEAFF
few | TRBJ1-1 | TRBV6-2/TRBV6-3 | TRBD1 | TGTGCCAGCACCCTAACAGGGGAAAACACTGAAGCTTTCTTT | CASTLTGENTEAFF
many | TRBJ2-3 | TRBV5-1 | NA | TGCGCCAGCAGCTTGGCAAAGCACACAGATACGCAGTATTTT | CASSLAKHTDTQYF
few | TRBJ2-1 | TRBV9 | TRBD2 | TGTGCCAGCAGCCCCCCCCAAGCTAGCGGGAGGGGGCAGTTCTTC | CASSPPQASGRGQFF
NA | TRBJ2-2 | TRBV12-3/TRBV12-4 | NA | TGTGCCAGCAGTTTACAGGGCACCGGGGAGCTGTTTTTT | CASSLQGTGELFF
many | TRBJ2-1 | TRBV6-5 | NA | TGTGCCAGCAGTTACTCCAGGGTGTACAATGAGCAGTTCTTC | CASSYSRVYNEQFF
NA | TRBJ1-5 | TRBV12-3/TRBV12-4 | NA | TGTGCCAGCAGTTTGGGGGGGCCACGCCAGCCCCAGCATTTT | CASSLGGPRQPQHF
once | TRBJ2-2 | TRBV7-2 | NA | TGTGCCAGCAGCTTAGGCAGGGGCCTTACCGGGGAGCTGTTTTTT | CASSLGRGLTGELFF
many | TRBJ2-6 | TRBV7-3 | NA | TGTGCCAGCAGCTTATACTCTGGGGCCAACGTCCTGACTTTC | CASSLYSGANVLTF
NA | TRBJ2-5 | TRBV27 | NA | TGTGCCAGCAGTTTATTCTCGCCCTCAGCGGCCCAAGAGACCCAGTACTTC | CASSLFSPSAAQETQYF
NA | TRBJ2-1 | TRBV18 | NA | TGTGCCAGCCGGAACGGGTTCTCCTACAATGAGCAGTTCTTC | CASRNGFSYNEQFF
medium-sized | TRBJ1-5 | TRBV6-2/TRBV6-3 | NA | TGTGCCAGCAGCTTCAGCGGGGGGATGCAGCCCCAGCATTTT | CASSFSGGMQPQHF
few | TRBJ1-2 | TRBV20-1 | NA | TGCAGTGCTGGCACTACCGGGGCAGGTTCCGGCTATGGCTACACCTTC | CSAGTTGAGSGYGYTF
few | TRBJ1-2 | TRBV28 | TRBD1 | TGTGCCAGCAGTCTACACCCCAGGGGGACCTATGGCTACACCTTC | CASSLHPRGTYGYTF